The source of this T cell receptor (beta chain) is a study of STAT3 mutations in large granular lymphocyte leukemia (dated by TCRdb to between 2019 and 2020). With regard to the full study: About half of the T-LGLL patients who underwent longitudinal sequencing carried canonical activating STAT3 mutations. Roughly 19 representative T-LGLL cases were selected from an initial cohort of some 210 LGL patients for longitudinal TCRbeta and STAT3 sequencing. More than half of T-LGLL patients received one or more immunosuppressive therapy regimens, with hematologic response in approximately 41% of those treated. For each patient, sequencing was performed at an average of 4 time points, with a range of 2 to 8 samplings. Patients with T-cell large granular lymphocyte leukemia underwent serial deep sequencing of TCRbeta CDR3 and STAT3 to reconstruct clonal hierarchy and dynamics. A couple of patients with natural killer LGL leukemia were also sequenced longitudinally as controls within the study.

DNA was extracted from blood mononuclear cells, and the same DNA was used for both TCR and STAT3 sequencing. In regard to this clone: The antigen it binds to is not known. Base qualities are not provided; no much larger clone lies one nucleotide away.

TCRbeta libraries were sequenced on an Illumina MiSeq, and an average of about 40,773 productive templates per sample was obtained. TCRbeta CDR3 libraries were generated with the immunoSEQ assay using multiplex PCR amplification. The authors' pipeline ran thus. Following a previously defined approach, repertoire diversity was calculated, and values close to 0 point to extremely monoclonal samples. TCRdb re-hosts the immuneACCESS table, in-frame sequences only. Its copies lack some clones; in the studies checked, an unresolved V gene accounts for under half of them, and the cause for the rest is not known. V, J and clone size derive from that table, while D and trimming were established from the DNA sequence. Within this sample are some 31,000 clones, with about 90% of them counted one time only. The ten largest make up 12% of the sample. For this chain, trimming is 1 base at the V end and 3 bases at the J end, and the number of junction bases without a gene match is 6. From the germline V gene (reference sequence), CDR1 is GTSNPN and CDR2 is SVGIG. From the cysteine through the phenylalanine, the CDR3 covers 15 amino acids. Solely the CDR3 DNA is kept, with 45 bases framed from the first base.

Overall study outcomes, separate from this receptor: Dominant TCR clone burden was found to exceed STAT3 mutant burden in several patients, suggesting that STAT3 mutation arose secondarily within a pre-expanded clone. Because no samples were available when a clone first appeared, clonal expansion had to be inferred from samplings taken at other points. The linking of therapy response to changes in TCR clonal burden was complicated by variable intervals between samplings and differing treatment regimens. TCR clonotype switching after therapy was seen in about 35% of the 18 patients, with all newly emerging clones being STAT3 wild type. Since codominant clonotypes persisted in some patients, a small but highly pathogenic clone may have gone undetected. At least one immunodominant TCRbeta clonotype was identified in every T-LGLL patient, and multiple immunodominant subclonotypes were identified in about half of the T-LGLL patients.

The chain is encoded by TRBV30 joined to TRBJ2-3, with 8 bases aligning to TRBD2. The sample comprised peripheral blood mononuclear cells. The source is a man in his 60s with T-cell large granular lymphocyte leukemia. Some clones in this sample may be carry-over from other donors' samples. The age is the age at diagnosis. The CDR3 here reads CAWSGSGSMTDTQYF. The sequenced DNA is TGTGCCTGGAGTGGGAGCGGGAGTATGACAGATACGCAGTATTTT.